This T cell receptor beta chain was profiled in a study of shared clonotypes between healthy human individuals. Findings and limits, study-wide: Non-shared clonotypes had lower generation probabilities than those shared by all four donors. The rarefaction results pointed to incomplete sorted-subset sequencing despite large depth.

Losses at the gene ends were 4 bases for V and 1 base for J; bases not matched to a gene: 9. The CDR3 extends over 16 amino acids. Germline loops: CDR1 KGHSH, CDR2 LQKENI. This table comes from immunoSEQ multiplex PCR, and its TCRdb copy is limited to in-frame clones, with some not included. Of 2 million to 2.5 million clones listed, approximately 94% are singletons. On this clone itself: Its matching antigen is unknown.

This chain connects TRBV18 to TRBJ1-1; 7 nucleotides line up with TRBD1. The sample taken for sequencing was naive CD4+ T cells sorted from blood. The subset is: CD45RA+ positively selected. The source is a man between 18 and 29 years old in good health. CDR3 DNA: TGTGCCAGCTCACGAACCGTAGGGACAGCGAACACTGAAGCTTTCTTT. Translated: CASSRTVGTANTEAFF.